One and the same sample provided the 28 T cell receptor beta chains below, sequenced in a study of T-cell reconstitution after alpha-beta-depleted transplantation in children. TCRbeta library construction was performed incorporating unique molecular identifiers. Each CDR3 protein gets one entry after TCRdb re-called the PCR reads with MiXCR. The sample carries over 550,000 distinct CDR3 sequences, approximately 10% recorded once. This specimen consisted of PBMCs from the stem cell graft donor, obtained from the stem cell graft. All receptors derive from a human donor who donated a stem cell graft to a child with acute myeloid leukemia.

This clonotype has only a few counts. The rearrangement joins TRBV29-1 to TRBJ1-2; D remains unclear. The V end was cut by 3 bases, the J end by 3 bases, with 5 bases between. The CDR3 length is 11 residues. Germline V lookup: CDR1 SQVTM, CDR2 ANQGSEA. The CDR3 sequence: CSVEDHYGYTF. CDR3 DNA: TGCAGCGTTGAGGACCACTATGGCTACACCTTC.

This chain's CDR3 is CSVRVLGRYEQYF. CDR3 nucleotides: TGCAGTGTTCGGGTCCTGGGGCGCTACGAGCAGTACTTC. The chain links TRBV20-1 to TRBJ2-7, with a tentative D call TRBD1 (5 bases). Germline V lookup: CDR1 DFQATT, CDR2 SNEGSKA (reference sequence). This CDR3 has 13 amino acids. V gave up 7 bases and J gave up 3 bases, with 16 bases separating them.

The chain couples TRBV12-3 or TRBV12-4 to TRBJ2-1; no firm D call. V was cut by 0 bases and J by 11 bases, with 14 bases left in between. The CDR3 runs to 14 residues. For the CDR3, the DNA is TGTGCCAGCAGTTTAGCGCCCAGGAGCGTCAAGCAGTTCTTC. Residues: CASSLAPRSVKQFF.

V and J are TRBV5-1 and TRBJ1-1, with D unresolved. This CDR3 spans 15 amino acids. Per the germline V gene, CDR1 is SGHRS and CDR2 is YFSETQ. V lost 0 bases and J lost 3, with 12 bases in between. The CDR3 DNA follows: TGCGCCAGCAGCTTGGACGGTGGGGTTTACACTGAAGCTTTCTTT. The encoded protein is CASSLDGGVYTEAFF.

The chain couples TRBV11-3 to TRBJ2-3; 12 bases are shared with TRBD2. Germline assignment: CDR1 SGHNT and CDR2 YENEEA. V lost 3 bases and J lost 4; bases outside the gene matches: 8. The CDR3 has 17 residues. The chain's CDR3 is CASSLTSGSPGADTQYF. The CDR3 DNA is TGTGCCAGCAGCTTGACTAGCGGGAGCCCCGGGGCAGATACGCAGTATTTT.

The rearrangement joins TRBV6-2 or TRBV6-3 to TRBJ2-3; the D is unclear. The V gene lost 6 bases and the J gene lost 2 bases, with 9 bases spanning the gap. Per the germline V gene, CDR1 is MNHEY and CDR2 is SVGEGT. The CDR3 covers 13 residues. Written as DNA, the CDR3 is TGTGCCAGCAGCCCGGCCAACACAGATACGCAGTATTTT. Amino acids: CASSPANTDTQYF.

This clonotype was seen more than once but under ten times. This CDR3 reads CASSYDDYEQFF. The CDR3 nucleotides are TGCGCCAGCAGCTATGACGATTATGAGCAGTTCTTC. The rearrangement links TRBV5-1 to TRBJ2-1; D call uncertain. Trimming removed 3 bases at V and 8 bases at J, with 9 bases between. The CDR3 length is 12 residues. Germline CDR1 is SGHRS and CDR2 is YFSETQ.

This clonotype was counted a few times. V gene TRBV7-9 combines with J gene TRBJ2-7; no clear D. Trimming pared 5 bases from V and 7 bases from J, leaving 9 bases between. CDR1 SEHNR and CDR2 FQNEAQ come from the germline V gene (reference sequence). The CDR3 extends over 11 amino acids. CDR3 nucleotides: TGTGCCAGCAGCGCAATAGGGGAGCAGTACTTC. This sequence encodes CASSAIGEQYF.

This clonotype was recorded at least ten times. CDR3 sequence (DNA): TGTGCCAGCAGCTCCCCGGGCCTTTCGGGCACTGAAGCTTTCTTT. This sequence encodes CASSSPGLSGTEAFF. J is TRBJ1-1 and V is TRBV28; D gene unclear. Deletions cut 6 bases from V and 4 bases from J, with 18 bases between. The germline V gene has CDR1 MDHEN and CDR2 SYDVKM. The CDR3 spans 15 residues.

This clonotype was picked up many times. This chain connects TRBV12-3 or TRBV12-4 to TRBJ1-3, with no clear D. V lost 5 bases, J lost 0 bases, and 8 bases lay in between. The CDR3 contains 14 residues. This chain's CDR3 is CASSPRPSGNTIYF. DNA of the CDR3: TGTGCCAGCAGTCCTCGGCCCTCTGGAAACACCATATATTTT.

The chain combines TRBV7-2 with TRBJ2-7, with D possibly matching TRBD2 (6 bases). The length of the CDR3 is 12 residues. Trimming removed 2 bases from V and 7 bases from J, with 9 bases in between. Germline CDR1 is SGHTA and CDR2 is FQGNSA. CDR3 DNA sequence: TGTGCCAGCAGCTTACTAGCGTTGGAGCAGTACTTC. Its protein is CASSLLALEQYF.

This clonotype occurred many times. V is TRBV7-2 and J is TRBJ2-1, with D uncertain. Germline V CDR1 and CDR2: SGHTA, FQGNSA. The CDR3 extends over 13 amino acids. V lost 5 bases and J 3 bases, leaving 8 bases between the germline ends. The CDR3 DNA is TGTGCCAGCAGCGCCGGACGCTACAATGAGCAGTTCTTC. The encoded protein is CASSAGRYNEQFF.

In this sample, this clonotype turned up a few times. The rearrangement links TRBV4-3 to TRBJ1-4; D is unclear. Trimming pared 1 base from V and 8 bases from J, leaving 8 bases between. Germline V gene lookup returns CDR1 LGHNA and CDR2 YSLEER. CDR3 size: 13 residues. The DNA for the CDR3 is TGCGCCAGCAGCCAAGTCTTCGGCGAAAAACTGTTTTTT. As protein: CASSQVFGEKLFF.

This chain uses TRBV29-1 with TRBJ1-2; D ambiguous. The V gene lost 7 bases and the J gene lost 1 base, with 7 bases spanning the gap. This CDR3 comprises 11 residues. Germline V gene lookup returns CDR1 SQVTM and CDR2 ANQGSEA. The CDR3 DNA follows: TGCAGCGCGTTAGTTAACTATGGCTACACCTTC. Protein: CSALVNYGYTF.

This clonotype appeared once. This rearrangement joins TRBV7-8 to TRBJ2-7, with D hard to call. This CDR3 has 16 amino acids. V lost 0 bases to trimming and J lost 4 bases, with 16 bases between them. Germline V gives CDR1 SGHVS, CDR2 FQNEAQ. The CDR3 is CASSLAGPPNRYEQYV. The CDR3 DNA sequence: TGTGCCAGCAGCTTAGCCGGCCCTCCAAACCGATACGAGCAGTACGTC.

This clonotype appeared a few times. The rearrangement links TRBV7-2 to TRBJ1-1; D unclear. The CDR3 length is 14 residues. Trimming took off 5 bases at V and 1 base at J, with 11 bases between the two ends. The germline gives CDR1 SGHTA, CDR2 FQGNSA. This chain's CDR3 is CASSLRAKNTEAFF. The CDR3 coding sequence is TGTGCCAGCAGCCTCCGGGCCAAGAACACTGAAGCTTTCTTT.

As DNA, the CDR3 is TGTGCCTGGAGTCGTGTTGGACTAGCGGAGTACAATGAGCAGTTCTTC. Protein: CAWSRVGLAEYNEQFF. J is TRBJ2-1 and V is TRBV30, with 10 bases matching TRBD2. The CDR3 is 16 residues long. V lost 2 bases, J lost 4 bases, and 8 bases stayed unmatched. Germline CDR1 reads GTSNPN; CDR2 reads SVGIG (reference sequence).

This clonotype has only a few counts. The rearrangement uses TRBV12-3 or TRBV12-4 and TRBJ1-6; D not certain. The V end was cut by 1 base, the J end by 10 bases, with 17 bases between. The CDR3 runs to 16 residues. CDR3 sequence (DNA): TGTGCCAGCAGTTTAGAGTCTCCGGAACTAGGGTCACCCCTCCACTTT. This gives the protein CASSLESPELGSPLHF.

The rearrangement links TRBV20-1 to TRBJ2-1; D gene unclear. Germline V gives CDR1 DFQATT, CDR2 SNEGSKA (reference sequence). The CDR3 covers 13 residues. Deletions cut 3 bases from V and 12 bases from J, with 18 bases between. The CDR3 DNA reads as TGCAGTGCTAGGCTGACCCCGACGGAATGGCAGTTCTTC. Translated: CSARLTPTEWQFF.

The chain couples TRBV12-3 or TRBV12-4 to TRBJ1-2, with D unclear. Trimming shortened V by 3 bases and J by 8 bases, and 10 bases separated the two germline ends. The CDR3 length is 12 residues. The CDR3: CASSFGVKGYTF. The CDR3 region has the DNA TGTGCCAGCAGTTTTGGGGTTAAGGGCTACACCTTC.

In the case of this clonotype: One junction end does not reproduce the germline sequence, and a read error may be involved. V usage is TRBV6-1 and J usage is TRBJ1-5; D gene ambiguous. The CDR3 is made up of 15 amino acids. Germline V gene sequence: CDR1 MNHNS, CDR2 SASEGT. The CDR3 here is CASSKRTGSNQPQRF. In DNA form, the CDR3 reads TGTGCCAGCAGCAAGCGGACGGGTAGCAATCAGCCCCAGCGTTTT.

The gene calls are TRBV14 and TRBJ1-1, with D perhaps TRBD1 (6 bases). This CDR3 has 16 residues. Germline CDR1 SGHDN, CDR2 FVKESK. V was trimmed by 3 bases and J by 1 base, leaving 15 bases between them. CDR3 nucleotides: TGTGCCAGCAGCCAGGTGCCAGGGGCACGGAACACTGAAGCTTTCTTT. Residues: CASSQVPGARNTEAFF.

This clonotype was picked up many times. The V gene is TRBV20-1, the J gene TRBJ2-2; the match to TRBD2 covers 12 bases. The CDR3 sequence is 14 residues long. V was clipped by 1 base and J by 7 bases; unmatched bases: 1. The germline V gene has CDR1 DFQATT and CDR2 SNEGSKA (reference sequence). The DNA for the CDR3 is TGCAGTGCTAGAGTACTAGCGGGAGGCGGGGAGCTGTTTTTT. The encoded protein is CSARVLAGGGELFF.

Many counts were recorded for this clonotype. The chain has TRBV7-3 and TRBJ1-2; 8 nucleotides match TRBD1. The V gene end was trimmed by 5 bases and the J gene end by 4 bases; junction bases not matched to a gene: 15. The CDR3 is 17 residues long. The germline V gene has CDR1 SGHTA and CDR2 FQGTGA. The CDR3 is CASSPSRDRSSSYGYTF. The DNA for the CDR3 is TGTGCCAGCAGCCCAAGCCGGGACAGGTCTTCAAGCTATGGCTACACCTTC.

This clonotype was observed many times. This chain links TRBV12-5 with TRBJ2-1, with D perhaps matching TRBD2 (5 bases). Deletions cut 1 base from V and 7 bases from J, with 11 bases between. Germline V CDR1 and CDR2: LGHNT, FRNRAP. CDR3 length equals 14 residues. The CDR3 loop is CASGLGYPGNEQFF. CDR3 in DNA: TGTGCTAGTGGTTTGGGGTATCCGGGAAATGAGCAGTTCTTC. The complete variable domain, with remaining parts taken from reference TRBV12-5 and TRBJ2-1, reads DARVTQTPRHKVTEMGQEVTMRCQPILGHNTVFWYRQTMMQGLELLAYFRNRAPLDDSGMPKDRFSAEMPDATLATLKIQPSEPRDSAVYFCASGLGYPGNEQFFGPGTRLTVL.

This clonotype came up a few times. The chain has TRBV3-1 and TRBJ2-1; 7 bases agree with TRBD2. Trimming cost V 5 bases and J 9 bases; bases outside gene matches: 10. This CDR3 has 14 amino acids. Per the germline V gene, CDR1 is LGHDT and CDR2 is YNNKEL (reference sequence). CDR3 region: CASSEAGPVGEQFF. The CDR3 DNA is TGTGCCAGCAGCGAAGCGGGACCGGTGGGTGAGCAGTTCTTC.

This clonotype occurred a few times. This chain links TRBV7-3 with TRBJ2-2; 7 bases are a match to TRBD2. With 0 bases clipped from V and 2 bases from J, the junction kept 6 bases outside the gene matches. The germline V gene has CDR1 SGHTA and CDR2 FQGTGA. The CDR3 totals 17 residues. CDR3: CASSLTWAGVNTGELFF. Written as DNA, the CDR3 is TGTGCCAGCAGCTTAACTTGGGCGGGAGTTAACACCGGGGAGCTGTTTTTT.

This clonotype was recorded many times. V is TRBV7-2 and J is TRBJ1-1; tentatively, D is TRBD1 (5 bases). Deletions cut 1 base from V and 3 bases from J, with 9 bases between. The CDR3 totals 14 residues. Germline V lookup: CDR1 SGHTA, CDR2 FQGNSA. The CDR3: CASSLVQGHTEAFF. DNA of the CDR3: TGTGCCAGCAGCTTAGTGCAGGGACACACTGAAGCTTTCTTT.